One and the same sample provided the 11 T cell receptor beta chains below, sequenced in a study of read filtering for tumor transcriptome and immune sequencing (dated by TCRdb to the early 2020s). The reads were generated on an Illumina HiSeq 4000. The Immunoverse kit was used to build TCR libraries from 400 ng RNA, with molecular barcoded adaptors covering alpha/delta and beta/gamma chains. TCRdb reprocessing: public reads trimmed at Q25 with fastp, clones called with MiXCR, in-frame beta chains kept. Rows merge per CDR3 protein into single entries with the most common DNA and genes. This sample has fewer than 100,000 distinct CDR3 sequences in its table, and roughly 12% of those were observed once. The ten biggest clones cover about 16% of the sample. Sequencing was performed on a population of CD138-negative cells sorted from bone marrow. The cell subset or site tag for this specimen amounts to: bone marrow mononuclear cells depleted of CD138+ plasma/myeloma cells by negative magnetic selection. The source of these receptors is a donor at least 40 years old with multiple myeloma.

This clonotype was counted ten times or more. The chain employs TRBV28 and TRBJ2-1, with D possibly being TRBD1 or TRBD2 (6 bases each). The CDR3 extends over 12 amino acids. V was shortened by 8 bases and J by 5 bases, with 10 bases between the two germline ends. Germline V gives CDR1 MDHEN, CDR2 SYDVKM. The CDR3: CASGGHNNEQFF. CDR3 bases: TGTGCCAGCGGGGGGCACAACAATGAGCAGTTCTTC.

This clonotype occurred many times. This rearrangement joins TRBV3-1 to TRBJ1-3; D is uncertain. There are 11 residues in the CDR3. Trimming cost V 0 bases and J 6 bases, with 0 bases left between them. Germline lookup yields CDR1 LGHDT and CDR2 YNNKEL (reference sequence). CDR3 DNA: TGTGCCAGCAGCCAAGAAAACACCATATATTTT. Its translation is CASSQENTIYF.

This clonotype was recorded at least ten times. This chain links TRBV15 with TRBJ2-2; 7 positions agree with TRBD2. The ends lost 7 bases at V and 2 bases at J; junction bases unmatched: 4. Germline V gives CDR1 LNHNV, CDR2 YYDKDF (reference sequence). The CDR3 runs to 14 residues. Written as DNA, the CDR3 is TGTGCCACCACCAGCGGGATCAACACCGGGGAGCTGTTTTTT. Amino acids: CATTSGINTGELFF.

This clonotype came up many times. The rearrangement joins TRBV7-9 to TRBJ2-7; 7 bases are shared with TRBD2. The CDR3 runs 16 residues. J lost 0 bases, V lost 5 bases, and 10 bases had no gene match. Germline V gene sequence: CDR1 SEHNR, CDR2 FQNEAQ (reference sequence). CDR3 DNA: TGTGCCAGCAGCCCTCAAGGGTTAGCGGGCTCCTACGAGCAGTACTTC. It encodes CASSPQGLAGSYEQYF.

The table lists this clonotype with many counts. The chain recombines TRBV29-1 with TRBJ1-3; D not resolved. The CDR3 totals 13 residues. V was clipped by 4 bases and J by 2 bases, with 9 bases between them. Germline V lookup: CDR1 SQVTM, CDR2 ANQGSEA. The CDR3 sequence is CSVAFQAGNTIYF. The CDR3 DNA follows: TGCAGCGTTGCCTTTCAGGCTGGAAACACCATATATTTT.

In its sample, this clonotype was seen a few times. The chain joins TRBV2 to TRBJ2-1; a weak D match, TRBD2 (6 bases). The CDR3 is 13 residues long. V gave up 6 bases and J gave up 9 bases, with 15 bases separating them. Germline V gives CDR1 SNHLY, CDR2 FYNNEI. The CDR3: CASRSSPRGEQFF. The DNA of the CDR3 is TGTGCCAGCAGATCTAGCCCGCGGGGTGAGCAGTTCTTC.

This clonotype was found many times. The chain employs TRBV5-6 and TRBJ2-3; 10 nucleotides match TRBD2. Germline assignment: CDR1 SGHDT and CDR2 YYEEEE. CDR3 size: 15 residues. The trim removed 4 bases at V and 4 bases at J, leaving 6 bases unmatched. In DNA, the CDR3 is TGTGCCAGCAGCCGACCTAGCGGGAGCGCAGATACGCAGTATTTT. It encodes CASSRPSGSADTQYF. Supplemented by reference TRBV5-6 and TRBJ2-3, the full variable domain reads DAGVTQSPTHLIKTRGQQVTLRCSPKSGHDTVSWYQQALGQGPQFIFQYYEEEERQRGNFPDRFSGHQFPNYSSELNVNALLLGDSALYLCASSRPSGSADTQYFGPGTRLTVL.

This clonotype was recorded a few times. Its ends do not fully match the called genes, so a read error is possible. CDR3 DNA sequence: TGTGCCAGCACGAGCTCCTACAAGGAGCAGTTCTTC. This codes for CASTSSYKEQFF. The chain uses TRBV28 and TRBJ2-1, with no clear D. Germline V gene sequence: CDR1 MDHEN, CDR2 SYDVKM. The CDR3 is made up of 12 amino acids.

This clonotype showed up just a few times. A read error may produce the germline difference seen at one junction end. The chain employs TRBV7-7 and TRBJ2-2; D might be TRBD1 or TRBD2, each matching 5 bases. Germline loops: CDR1 SSHAT, CDR2 FNYEAQ (reference sequence). The CDR3 loop spans 16 amino acids. This chain's CDR3 is CASSSGTTPSTGELFF. Here the CDR3 DNA reads TGTGCTAGCAGCTCAGGGACGACCCCTAGCACCGGGGAGCTGTTTTTT.

This rearrangement joins TRBV10-2 to TRBJ1-1; 7 bases are a match to TRBD1. The germline V gene encodes CDR1 WSHSY and CDR2 SAAADI. Trimming removed 7 bases from V and 4 bases from J; junction bases left unmatched: 6. The CDR3 is 13 residues long. CDR3 amino acids: CASIKEGATEAFF. Here the CDR3 DNA reads TGCGCCAGCATTAAGGAGGGGGCCACTGAAGCTTTCTTT.

This clonotype appeared many times. The V and J genes are TRBV12-3 or TRBV12-4 and TRBJ2-2; possibly TRBD1 or TRBD2 for D (6 bases each). Trimming took off 2 bases at V and 4 bases at J, with 14 bases between the two ends. The CDR3 covers 16 residues. CDR3 DNA: TGTGCCAGCAGTTTACTTTTGGGGGGCGGCACCGGGGAGCTGTTTTTT. This gives the protein CASSLLLGGGTGELFF.